The clone carrying this T cell receptor beta chain occurred once. This sample was taken from a study of blood T cell repertoires in COVID-19. CDR3 length equals 15 residues. The germline gives CDR1 LGHDT, CDR2 YNNKEL (reference sequence). The V gene lost 2 bases and the J gene lost 6 bases, with 14 bases spanning the gap. Original handling: The authors estimated nucleated cell counts from reference gene primer amplification. Assay: immunoSEQ multiplex PCR; the TCRdb copy retains only in-frame clones and omits some. V and J calls and clone size are those listed in that table; D and trimming were worked out from the DNA. The table lists under 25,000 clones, roughly 73% of them singletons.

What was sequenced was peripheral blood. The chain is built from TRBV3-1 (or the pseudogene TRBV3-2) and TRBJ2-1, with D tentatively TRBD2 (5 bases). The clonotype comes from a human donor in a cohort sampled during active or convalescent COVID-19. As DNA, the CDR3 is TGTGCCAGCAGCCAATTTTCTCGGGATCGCAATGAGCAGTTCTTC. This codes for CASSQFSRDRNEQFF.